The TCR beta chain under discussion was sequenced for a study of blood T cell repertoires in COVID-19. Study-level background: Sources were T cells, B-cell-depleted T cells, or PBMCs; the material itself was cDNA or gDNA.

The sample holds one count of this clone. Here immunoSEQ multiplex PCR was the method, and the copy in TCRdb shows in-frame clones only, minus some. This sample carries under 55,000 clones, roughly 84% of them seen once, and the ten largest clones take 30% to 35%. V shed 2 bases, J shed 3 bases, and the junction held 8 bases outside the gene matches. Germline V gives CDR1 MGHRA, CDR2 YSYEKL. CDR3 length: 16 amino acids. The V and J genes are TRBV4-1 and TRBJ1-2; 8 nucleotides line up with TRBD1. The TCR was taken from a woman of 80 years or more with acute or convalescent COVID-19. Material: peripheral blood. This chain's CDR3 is CASSQTTGGYDYGYTF. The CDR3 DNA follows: TGCGCCAGCAGCCAAACCACAGGGGGGTACGACTATGGCTACACCTTC.